This T cell receptor beta chain was captured by sequencing in a study of CD8 T cells in ankylosing spondylitis. Study-level results: In ankylosing spondylitis patients, matched synovial fluid reportedly showed significant enrichment of disease-linked clones. Researchers report that disease-linked clones proved CD8+ and relatively rare in peripheral blood. Ankylosing spondylitis blood appeared to be characterized by a TCR beta motif of roughly eight highly homologous variants. Reports of some motif variants in reactive arthritis synovial fluid and blood predate this one.

Making use of molecular barcodes, quantitative 5'-RACE generated TCR beta libraries. TCRdb re-derived calls from the 5' RACE reads in MiXCR, one entry per CDR3 protein. The sample has just under 550,000 distinct CDR3 sequences, roughly 13% seen once; the top ten hold over 6.5%. CDR3 length equals 13 residues. From germline, CDR1 is SEHNR and CDR2 FQNEAQ (reference sequence). With 3 bases removed from V and 1 base from J, the gap between germline ends came to 6 bases. This clonotype was recorded a few times. Its antigen is as yet unknown. The specimen sequenced was blood, either unsorted or a sorted T cell fraction (not recorded which). This rearrangement joins TRBV7-9 to TRBJ2-5, with unresolved D. This clonotype was sampled from a male donor with ankylosing spondylitis. CDR3 in amino acids: CASSLLTQETQYF. The CDR3 DNA reads TGTGCCAGCAGCTTGTTAACCCAAGAGACCCAGTACTTC.